This entry lists 15 T cell receptor beta chains sequenced from one sample in a study of cytomegalovirus exposure and HLA in healthy donors. The PCR had 60 Vbeta and 13 Jbeta primers. Repertoires were generated with immunoSEQ multiplex PCR, while TCRdb's copy carries only in-frame clones and drops some. The repertoire holds 180,000 or so clones, about 77% seen once, with less than 3.5% in the top ten. Sequenced input: PBMCs. The source of these receptors is a female donor in good health and CMV-seronegative.

This sequence joins TRBV4-3 and TRBJ2-5, with 7 bases lining up with TRBD2. The J call may be wrong; the DNA end is better matched by TRBJ2-7. This CDR3 has 15 amino acids. The germline V gene encodes CDR1 LGHNA and CDR2 YSLEER. The CDR3 DNA sequence: TGCGCCAGCAGCCAAGAGCGGGAGCTGGTTCACGAGCAGTACTTC. Translated, it gives CASSQERELVHEQYF.

As for this clone: This is likely a read error, given that the CDR3 carries no conserved phenylalanine or tryptophan at its end. V gene TRBV15 combines with J gene TRBJ2-3; 15 bases agree with TRBD2. The J segment lost 2 bases and the V segment lost 5 bases, leaving 5 bases of the junction unmatched. CDR1 is LNHNV, CDR2 YYDKDF, per germline (reference sequence). The CDR3 is made up of 17 amino acids. For the CDR3, the DNA is TGTGCCACCAGCGGAGGGACTAGCGGGAGGTTCACAGATACGCAGTATCTT. Protein product: CATSGGTSGRFTDTQYL.

The CDR3 bases are TGTGCCAGCAGCTTGCGGACAGGGGAGGACACTGAAGCTTTCTTT. Amino acid sequence: CASSLRTGEDTEAFF. This chain connects TRBV7-2 to TRBJ1-1, with 9 bases identical to TRBD1. The CDR3 extends over 15 amino acids. V lost 3 bases and J lost 3; bases outside the gene matches: 5. The germline gives CDR1 SGHTA, CDR2 FQGNSA.

The chain carries TRBV11-2 and TRBJ2-7; 9 bases match TRBD1. The CDR3 contains 15 residues. Germline lookup yields CDR1 SGHAT and CDR2 FQNNGV. The V segment lost 1 base and the J segment 5 bases; nucleotides outside the gene matches: 6. The CDR3 reads CASSLVSTGGDEQYF. DNA for the CDR3: TGTGCCAGCAGCTTAGTTTCTACAGGGGGCGACGAGCAGTACTTC. Using reference TRBV11-2 and TRBJ2-7 for the parts outside the CDR3, the full variable domain is EAGVAQSPRYKIIEKRQSVAFWCNPISGHATLYWYQQILGQGPKLLIQFQNNGVVDDSQLPKDRFSAERLKGVDSTLKIQPAKLEDSAVYLCASSLVSTGGDEQYFGPGTRLTVT.

Only one count was recorded for this clone. V is TRBV5-4 and J is TRBJ1-3, with 8 positions matching TRBD1. Per germline, CDR1 SGHNT and CDR2 YYREEE (reference sequence). The length of the CDR3 is 17 residues. With 4 bases clipped from V and 0 bases from J, the junction kept 9 bases outside the gene matches. CDR3 amino acids: CASSGRQGSSSGNTIYF. Written as DNA, the CDR3 is TGTGCCAGCAGCGGAAGACAGGGGTCTAGCTCTGGAAACACCATATATTTT.

The rearrangement joins TRBV27 to TRBJ2-1; the match to TRBD1 covers 7 bases. The CDR3 is 15 residues long. V lost 8 bases, J lost 2 bases, and 9 bases stayed unmatched. Germline CDR1 reads MNHEY; CDR2 reads SMNVEV (reference sequence). CDR3 nucleotide sequence: TGTGCCAGCTACTTTATGACAGGGCCCTACAATGAGCAGTTCTTC. This encodes CASYFMTGPYNEQFF.

This chain connects TRBV15 to TRBJ1-2; unclear D gene. Trimming pared 3 bases from V and 8 bases from J, leaving 7 bases between. The CDR3 is 11 amino acids. Germline values: CDR1 LNHNV, CDR2 YYDKDF (reference sequence). CDR3 protein: CATSSGWGYTF. CDR3 bases: TGTGCCACCAGCAGCGGTTGGGGCTACACCTTC.

With regard to this clone: Other nucleotide sequences from this sample produce the same CDR3. The chain combines TRBV19 with TRBJ1-5; 8 nucleotides agree with TRBD1. The V gene end was trimmed by 4 bases and the J gene end by 6 bases; junction bases not matched to a gene: 8. There are 15 residues in the CDR3. Germline V gives CDR1 LNHDA, CDR2 SQIVND (reference sequence). In nucleotides, the CDR3 is TGTGCCAGTAGTACAGGTCAGGGGGCCGGTCAGCCCCAGCATTTT. Protein product: CASSTGQGAGQPQHF.

This chain links TRBV7-8 with TRBJ1-2; TRBD1 matches 9 bases. V gave up 6 bases and J gave up 0 bases; unmatched junction bases: 11. CDR1 and CDR2 (germline): SGHVS, FQNEAQ. The length of the CDR3 is 17 residues. The CDR3 protein is CASRLTGQGQTNYGYTF. CDR3 sequence (DNA): TGTGCCAGCAGGCTAACGGGACAGGGACAAACTAACTATGGCTACACCTTC.

The rearrangement uses TRBV19 and TRBJ2-7; the match to TRBD1 covers 7 bases. The CDR3 contains 15 residues. Trimming removed 5 bases from V and 3 bases from J; junction bases left unmatched: 10. CDR1 and CDR2 from the germline V gene are LNHDA and SQIVND (reference sequence). The CDR3 sequence: CASSGVTGFVYEQYF. DNA of the CDR3: TGTGCCAGTAGTGGAGTGACAGGGTTTGTCTACGAGCAGTACTTC. Full variable domain (rest looked up from reference TRBV19 and TRBJ2-7): DGGITQSPKYLFRKEGQNVTLSCEQNLNHDAMYWYRQDPGQGLRLIYYSQIVNDFQKGDIAEGYSVSREKKESFPLTVTSAQKNPTAFYLCASSGVTGFVYEQYFGPGTRLTVT.

V usage is TRBV6-1 and J usage is TRBJ2-3, with D possibly matching TRBD2 (5 bases). Germline lookup yields CDR1 MNHNS and CDR2 SASEGT. V was pared by 1 base and J by 0 bases, with 14 bases between. The CDR3 sequence is 17 residues long. The CDR3 sequence is CASSEGTGIHSTDTQYF. The CDR3 nucleotides read TGTGCCAGCAGTGAAGGGACGGGAATTCATAGCACAGATACGCAGTATTTT.

This chain links TRBV12-5 with TRBJ2-6; the match to TRBD1 covers 7 bases. V shed 0 bases, J shed 2 bases, and the junction held 10 bases outside the gene matches. This CDR3 is 19 amino acids long. Germline V CDR1 and CDR2: LGHNT, FRNRAP. In nucleotides, the CDR3 is TGTGCTAGTGGTTTGGTACAGGACGGGACAGTAGCTGGGGCCAACGTCCTGACTTTC. It yields the protein CASGLVQDGTVAGANVLTF.

The chain is built from TRBV11-3 and TRBJ2-3, with 8 bases aligning to TRBD1. Germline loops: CDR1 SGHNT, CDR2 YENEEA. This CDR3 region has 15 residues. Unmatched junction bases numbered 6, after V lost 4 bases and J lost 3 bases. This chain's CDR3 is CASSSDRGLTDTQYF. The CDR3 nucleotides read TGTGCCAGCAGCTCTGACAGGGGATTGACAGATACGCAGTATTTT.

The chain is built from TRBV7-2 and TRBJ2-5, with a possible D match to TRBD2 (6 bases). The CDR3 is made up of 16 amino acids. Trimming left V 3 bases short and J 5 bases short, with 19 bases between. CDR1 and CDR2 (germline): SGHTA, FQGNSA. Written as DNA, the CDR3 is TGTGCCAGCAGCTTGGCACCCACTAGCTTTCCGGAGACCCAGTACTTC. This gives the protein CASSLAPTSFPETQYF. Filled out from reference TRBV7-2 and TRBJ2-5, the complete variable domain reads GAGVSQSPSNKVTEKGKDVELRCDPISGHTALYWYRQSLGQGLEFLIYFQGNSAPDKSGLPSDRFSAERTGGSVSTLTIQRTQQEDSAVYLCASSLAPTSFPETQYFGPGTRLLVL.

The chain uses TRBV6-5 and TRBJ2-1; TRBD2 might be the D (6 bases). Germline V gives CDR1 MNHEY, CDR2 SVGAGI. The CDR3 loop spans 14 amino acids. V gave up 0 bases and J gave up 8 bases, with 11 bases separating them. CDR3: CASSYSHGRHEQFF. The CDR3 DNA is TGTGCCAGCAGTTACTCCCACGGGAGACATGAGCAGTTCTTC.